This T cell receptor (beta chain) was retrieved from a study of blood T cells in healthy people across ages (dated by TCRdb to between 2015 and 2016). For the study in its entirety: In model experiments, template switching captured about one uniquely barcoded TCR beta cDNA molecule for every two T cells. The study measured age-related changes in TCR beta repertoire diversity using deep sequencing normalized with unique cDNA molecular identifiers. The donors were split into four age groups: young (average about 15 years), middle-aged (39), aged (more than 60) and long-lived (approximately 80). Using the same blood draw, the study looked at two additional independent replicas of 1 million unique cDNA reads for two donors, one aged 18 to 29 and the other aged 80 or older.

Notes on this clonotype: Which antigen it targets is not known. Base qualities are not provided; no much larger clone lies one nucleotide away.

Summary of the overall study and its limitations: Donor CMV infection status was unknown, potentially confounding age-related changes in expanded clonotypes. Observed TCR beta diversity per million T cells fell roughly linearly with age, and a significant reduction was already apparent by age roughly 40. Compared with the aged group, more naive CD4+ T cells, fewer expanded clones and increased TCR diversity were shown by the long-lived group, suggesting age selection. Conclusive comparison of naive and antigen-experienced compartments was prevented by the profiling of bulk unsorted PBMCs. The percentage of naive T cells measured by flow cytometry correlated strongly with observed TCR beta diversity. Estimates of total diversity based on one million sequenced T cells were regarded as lower bounds and as underestimates.

Taken from the germline V gene, the CDR1 and CDR2 loops are SGHTA and FQGNSA. Taken from cysteine to phenylalanine, the CDR3 has 15 residues. The only DNA kept is the CDR3, 45 bases in frame from the first base. V is shortened by 4 bases, J by 1 base, and the region joining them spans 13 bases. Systemically healthy Caucasian individuals from Russia, 39 in total and aged about 6 to 90 years, were included as donors. About 9.8 milliliters of peripheral blood were drawn from each donor into EDTA-treated Vacutainer tubes. Ficoll-Paque density-gradient centrifugation was used to isolate PBMCs, with at least 6.5 million per sample. Trizol reagent was used to extract total RNA from PBMCs, with at least 5.5 micrograms per sample. For every donor, an aliquot of PBMCs went through flow cytometry to measure the percentages of naive CD45RAhigh/CD27high T cells. Libraries came from 5' RACE. Reads for this sample came from an Illumina HiSeq 2500. A second PCR of roughly 7 to 11 cycles was performed with a sample-barcoded 5' primer and a J-beta primer mix. Each TCR beta cDNA molecule received a unique molecular identifier from a template-switch 5' adaptor carrying 12 random nucleotides. Each sample yielded at least 3 million CDR3-containing paired-end reads. First-strand cDNA synthesis was performed from all RNA using the Mint cDNA synthesis kit, with priming by a TRBC-specific oligonucleotide. Following uracil-DNA glycosylase treatment, a first 18-cycle PCR with universal primers M1SS and BC2_uni_R was performed on all cDNA. On the authors' methods: Normalization of each sample was performed by random selection of 1 million high-quality reads, each carrying a distinct molecular identifier. Instead of being binned into consensus sequences, reads that shared molecular identifiers were thrown out. MiTCR, run with a Q25 quality threshold and the strictest error-elimination algorithm, handled CDR3 identification, clonotype clustering and error correction. A nonparametric unseen species model with Euler transformation was used to estimate lower-bound total TCR beta diversity. The public reads were run again by TCRdb, first through fastp at Q25 and then through MiXCR, and only productive beta chains were kept. One record per CDR3 amino acid sequence lists the most common genes and DNA. The V and J calls and clone size are TCRdb's, not the authors'. The sample contains 800,000 or so distinct CDR3 sequences, 20% to 30% of them found a single time. The ten largest clones capture under 4.5% of the sample.

These same data were also listed under a study on T cells of mothers and their children. Reported in the second study: Nine systemically healthy Caucasian individuals served as donors, namely three mothers together with their six children. cDNA synthesis used all of the extracted RNA, with around 1.5 ug of RNA in each 15 ul reaction. In the second PCR, the M1S primer introduced both the sample barcodes and 2-4 random nucleotides. Over 8.5 million TCR beta CDR3 reads came from each mother, compared with millions of reads from each child. Thymic selection shapes the output of TCR recombination in a similar way in related and unrelated pairs, and inherited differences have a minor effect. Normalized repertoire overlap was always slightly but never significantly higher in related than unrelated mother-child pairs. No persistent microchimeric T cell clones were detected, at a sensitivity of roughly 96 clones per million clonotypes. In the study, deep NGS was used to compare the TCR beta repertoires of mothers and children, and features distinguishing related mother-child pairs from unrelated individuals were sought. Mothers averaged about 40 +/- 4 years of age and children averaged about 10 +/- 4 years. After adapter ligation was performed with NEBNext reagents, the libraries were sequenced on an Illumina HiSeq 2000 with 100+100 nt paired-end reads. To prevent cross-contamination, the mother and child libraries were prepared a month apart and were sequenced in separate runs. Each donor had between about 500,000 and 2,300,000 distinct TCR beta clonotypes identified. Naive TCR beta clonotypes were estimated from low-frequency clonotypes matched to each donor's FACS-determined naive share, without sorting.

The rearranged chain carries TRBV7-2 and TRBJ1-1; TRBD1 is a possible D gene, resting on 6 matching bases. Specimen: blood. This sequence originates from a boy younger than 18 in good health. The CDR3 protein: CASSWGHGTNTEAFF. The DNA is as follows: TGTGCCAGCAGCTGGGGACATGGGACGAACACTGAAGCTTTCTTT.